The 7 T cell receptor beta chains below come from one sample, sequenced in a study of Ad26.COV2.S vaccination and SARS-CoV-2 variants. TCRdb's copy holds only in-frame clones and misses some; the assay was immunoSEQ multiplex PCR. This sample has 180,000 or so clones, with roughly nine tenths found just once. The sample was peripheral blood, taken after recovery from COVID-19. The source is a human donor who had recovered from COVID-19.

This clone was seen a few times. V gene TRBV5-1 combines with J gene TRBJ2-3; TRBD1 aligns across 7 bases. V was pared by 3 bases and J by 5 bases, with 6 bases of the junction left unmatched. The CDR3 runs 14 residues. Germline values: CDR1 SGHRS, CDR2 YFSETQ. The CDR3 loop is CASSSTTGRDTQYF. In nucleotides, the CDR3 is TGCGCCAGCAGCTCTACGACAGGGCGAGATACGCAGTATTTT.

This chain connects TRBV28 to TRBJ1-1; D is uncertain. CDR1 and CDR2 (germline): MDHEN, SYDVKM. This CDR3 comprises 12 residues. The CDR3 sequence: CASIGVIEGAFF. Here the CDR3 DNA reads TGTGCTTCCATTGGAGTAATAGAGGGAGCTTTCTTT.

The rearrangement uses TRBV7-3 and TRBJ2-2; D is unclear. Germline V gene sequence: CDR1 SGHTA, CDR2 FQGTGA. CDR3 length: 12 amino acids. V was cut by 0 bases and J by 4 bases, with 0 bases left in between. The CDR3 protein is CASSLTTGELFF. CDR3 nucleotides: TGTGCCAGCAGCTTAACCACCGGGGAGCTGTTTTTT.

This clone was seen only once. V gene TRBV18 combines with J gene TRBJ2-5, with D unresolved. Germline loops: CDR1 KGHSH, CDR2 LQKENI. With 6 bases removed from V and 1 base from J, the gap between germline ends came to 9 bases. This CDR3 comprises 13 residues. This CDR3 reads CASSTGPQETQYF. CDR3 bases: TGTGCCAGCTCCACCGGGCCCCAAGAGACCCAGTACTTC.

The chain carries TRBV28 and TRBJ2-7; D is perhaps TRBD1 or TRBD2 (5 bases each). This CDR3 is built from 15 residues. Germline CDR1 and CDR2: MDHEN and SYDVKM. V was pared by 2 bases and J by 0 bases, with 11 bases between. For the CDR3, the DNA is TGTGCCAGCAGTTTAGGGACCGTCAGCTCCTACGAGCAGTACTTC. Translated: CASSLGTVSSYEQYF.

This chain links TRBV4-1 with TRBJ2-3; D is unresolved. V lost 0 bases and J lost 6, with 10 bases in between. Germline CDR1 is MGHRA and CDR2 is YSYEKL. CDR3 length equals 14 residues. The CDR3 region is CASSQEEFFDTQYF. Written as DNA, the CDR3 is TGCGCCAGCAGCCAAGAGGAATTTTTCGATACGCAGTATTTT.

The rearrangement uses TRBV4-1 and TRBJ1-1; 9 positions match TRBD1. The germline V gene encodes CDR1 MGHRA and CDR2 YSYEKL. The junction had 7 bases not matched to a gene; V was cut back by 0 bases and J by 5 bases. The CDR3 sequence is 16 residues long. The CDR3 nucleotides are TGCGCCAGCAGCCAAGACCCACAGGGGGCGAGTACTGAAGCTTTCTTT. As protein: CASSQDPQGASTEAFF.